This TCR beta chain was identified in a study of blood T cell repertoires in COVID-19. Study in general: Acute-phase and convalescent COVID-19 samples originated in the United States, Italy and Spain. Sources were T cells, B-cell-depleted T cells, or PBMCs; the material itself was cDNA or gDNA.

How the authors handled the data: Reference gene primer amplification yielded estimated nucleated cell counts. Libraries were prepared by immunoSEQ multiplex PCR; TCRdb keeps only in-frame clonotypes and omits some of them. V and J calls plus clone size are reproduced from that table; the DNA served to infer D and trimming. The sample lists approximately 120,000 clones; 84% were seen once. The CDR3 sequence is 13 residues long. V was shortened by 4 bases and J by 5 bases, with 12 bases between the two germline ends. CDR1 is SGHNT, CDR2 YYREEE, per germline (reference sequence). The chain has TRBV5-4 and TRBJ1-2; the D is unclear. This receptor was obtained from a woman aged 80 or over with active or convalescent COVID-19. Sequenced: peripheral blood. Here the CDR3 DNA reads TGTGCCAGCAGCCCACCGGGAACGTATGGCTACACCTTC. It codes for CASSPPGTYGYTF.